The subject of this entry is one TCR beta chain. Its antigen is unidentified. This entry belongs to a study of response to subunit inactivated influenza vaccine. A single record per CDR3 protein comes from TCRdb applying MiXCR to the RT-PCR reads. The data hold about half a million distinct CDR3 sequences, with over 25% observed a single time. Study-wide points: A suggestion made by the authors is that each seasonal influenza vaccination recruits few new T cells.

CDR3 length equals 15 residues. The germline V gene has CDR1 SGHRS and CDR2 YFSETQ. The V gene lost 5 bases and the J gene lost 0 bases, with 11 bases spanning the gap. The specimen comprised CD4+ T cells sorted from PBMCs, sampled roughly 5 days after vaccination. The chain carries TRBV5-1 and TRBJ1-4; D uncertain. The clonotype comes from a man between 45 and 60 years old who received an inactivated influenza vaccine. The CDR3 region is CASSPDLATNEKLFF. CDR3 coding DNA: TGCGCCAGCAGTCCAGACCTTGCAACTAATGAAAAACTGTTTTTT.